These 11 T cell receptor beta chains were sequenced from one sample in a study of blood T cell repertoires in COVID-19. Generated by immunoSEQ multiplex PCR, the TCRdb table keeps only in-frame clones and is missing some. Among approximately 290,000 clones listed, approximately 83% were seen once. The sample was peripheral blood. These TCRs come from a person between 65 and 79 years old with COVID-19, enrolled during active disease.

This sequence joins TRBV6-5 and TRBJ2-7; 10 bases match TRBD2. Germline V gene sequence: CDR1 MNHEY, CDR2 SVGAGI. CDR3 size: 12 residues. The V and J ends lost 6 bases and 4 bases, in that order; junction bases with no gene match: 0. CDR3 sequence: CASRGLAYEQYF. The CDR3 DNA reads TGTGCCAGCAGGGGACTAGCGTACGAGCAGTACTTC.

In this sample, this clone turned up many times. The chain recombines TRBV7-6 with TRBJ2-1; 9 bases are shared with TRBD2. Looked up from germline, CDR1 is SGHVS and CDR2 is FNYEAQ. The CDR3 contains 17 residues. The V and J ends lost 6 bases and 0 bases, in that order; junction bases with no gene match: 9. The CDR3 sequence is CASSSSGTSSSYNEQFF. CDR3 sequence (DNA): TGTGCCAGCAGTTCTAGCGGGACCTCGAGCTCCTACAATGAGCAGTTCTTC.

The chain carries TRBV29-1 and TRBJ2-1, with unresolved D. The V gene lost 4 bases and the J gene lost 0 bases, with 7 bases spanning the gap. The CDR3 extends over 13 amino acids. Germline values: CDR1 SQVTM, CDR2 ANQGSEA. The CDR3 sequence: CSVVSNSYNEQFF. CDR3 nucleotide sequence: TGCAGCGTTGTTTCCAACTCCTACAATGAGCAGTTCTTC.

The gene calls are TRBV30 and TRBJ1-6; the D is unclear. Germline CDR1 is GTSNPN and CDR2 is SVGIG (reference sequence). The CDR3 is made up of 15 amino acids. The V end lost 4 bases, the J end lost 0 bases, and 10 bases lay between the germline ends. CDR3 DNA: TGTGCCTGGAAAGACTCAAGCTCCTATAATTCACCCCTCCACTTT. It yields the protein CAWKDSSSYNSPLHF.

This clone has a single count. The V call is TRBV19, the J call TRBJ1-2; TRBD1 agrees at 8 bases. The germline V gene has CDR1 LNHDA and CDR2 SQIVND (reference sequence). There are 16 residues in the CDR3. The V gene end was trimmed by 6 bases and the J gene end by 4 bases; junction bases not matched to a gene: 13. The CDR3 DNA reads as TGTGCCAGTAGGGGCGTTGGGACAGGCCAGTCCTATGGCTACACCTTC. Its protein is CASRGVGTGQSYGYTF.

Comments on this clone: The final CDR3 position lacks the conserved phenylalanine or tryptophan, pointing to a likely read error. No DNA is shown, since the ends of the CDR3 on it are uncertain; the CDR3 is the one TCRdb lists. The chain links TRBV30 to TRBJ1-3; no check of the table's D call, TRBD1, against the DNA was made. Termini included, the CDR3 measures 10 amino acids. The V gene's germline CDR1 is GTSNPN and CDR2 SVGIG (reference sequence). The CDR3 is CAGGDRLSGL.

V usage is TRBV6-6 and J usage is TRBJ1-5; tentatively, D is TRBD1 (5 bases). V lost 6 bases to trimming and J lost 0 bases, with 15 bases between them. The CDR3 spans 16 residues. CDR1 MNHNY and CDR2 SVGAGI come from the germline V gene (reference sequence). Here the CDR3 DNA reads TGTGCCAGCAGAGCCCCTACAGGACCTAGCAATCAGCCCCAGCATTTT. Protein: CASRAPTGPSNQPQHF.

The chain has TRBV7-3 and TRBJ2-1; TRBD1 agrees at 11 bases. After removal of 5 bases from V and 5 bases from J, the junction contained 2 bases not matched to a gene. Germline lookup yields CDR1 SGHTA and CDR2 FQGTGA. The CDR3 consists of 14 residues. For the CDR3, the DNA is TGTGCCAGCAGCAGGGACAGGGGGGACAATGAGCAGTTCTTC. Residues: CASSRDRGDNEQFF.

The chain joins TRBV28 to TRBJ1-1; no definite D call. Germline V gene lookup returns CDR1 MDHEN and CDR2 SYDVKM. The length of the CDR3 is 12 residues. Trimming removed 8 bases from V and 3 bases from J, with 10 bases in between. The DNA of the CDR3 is TGTGCCAGCCAGGCGGGTTACACTGAAGCTTTCTTT. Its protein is CASQAGYTEAFF.

In nucleotides, the CDR3 is TGCAGCTCTGGGAGGGCCCGGGATACGCAGTATTTT. It translates to CSSGRARDTQYF. This sequence joins TRBV29-1 and TRBJ2-3; 7 bases align to TRBD2. The V gene end was trimmed by 8 bases and the J gene end by 6 bases; junction bases not matched to a gene: 8. The CDR3 runs to 12 residues. The germline gives CDR1 SQVTM, CDR2 ANQGSEA.

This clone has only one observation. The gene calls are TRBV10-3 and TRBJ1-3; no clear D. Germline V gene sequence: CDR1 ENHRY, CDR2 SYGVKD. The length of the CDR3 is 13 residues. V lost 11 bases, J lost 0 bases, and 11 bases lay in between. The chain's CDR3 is CASAGDSGNTIYF. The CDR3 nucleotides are TGTGCCTCCGCCGGGGACTCTGGAAACACCATATATTTT.